These T cell receptor beta chains were read from a single sample in a study of PD-1 blockade in classical Hodgkin lymphoma. The method was immunoSEQ multiplex PCR; TCRdb's version includes in-frame clones alone and lacks a portion of them. The sample yields approximately 12,000 clones, around nine tenths seen once. The sample was peripheral blood mononuclear cells (PBMCs), taken at baseline. The receptor set was obtained from a human donor with classical Hodgkin lymphoma. Each CDR3 is given with its conserved first and last residue. Clone size, where shown, is once, few, many, or a class for clones that have expanded.

J gene	V gene	clone size	CDR3 protein
TRBJ2-5	TRBV4-2	NA	CASSQRQGQETQYF
TRBJ1-1	TRBV30	NA	CAWSIGTEAFF
TRBJ1-5	TRBV6-6	NA	CAGGGDNQPQHF
TRBJ2-7	TRBV12-5	NA	CASGPGGRTGGFVVHEQYF
TRBJ2-3	TRBV29-1	once	CSVEPSTDTQYF
TRBJ2-7	TRBV10-3	NA	CAMGLAGGYEQYF
TRBJ2-6	TRBV10-2	NA	CASRHRVSGANVLTF
TRBJ2-7	TRBV2	NA	CASIAGQGLSEQYF
TRBJ2-2	TRBV10-1	NA	CASSELQGASGELFF
TRBJ2-7	TRBV7-2	NA	CASSQGPGDSYEQYF
TRBJ2-7	TRBV11-2	NA	CASSLGGQLISYEQYF
TRBJ2-6	TRBV2	NA	CASKLTGSSGANVLTF
TRBJ1-5	TRBV12-5	NA	CASGFDRLNQPQHF
TRBJ1-1	TRBV6-5	NA	CASSRLGEKAEAFF
TRBJ1-3	TRBV2	NA	CASSVLRFRTIYF
TRBJ2-3	TRBV10-1	NA	CASSPAPTDTQYF
TRBJ2-7	TRBV29-1	NA	CSVEGAGAEQYF
TRBJ1-1	TRBV19	NA	CASGYRENTEAFF
TRBJ2-5	TRBV6-6	NA	CASSYSSRGEETQYF
TRBJ2-3	TRBV12-5	NA	CASGLGTSVVVDTQYF
TRBJ1-5	TRBV6-6	NA	CASSPRQGNQPQHF
TRBJ2-3	TRBV5-1	NA	CASSLSLSGYTQYF
TRBJ2-5	TRBV19	NA	CASSMYHPGHHQETQYF
TRBJ1-5	TRBV10-3	NA	CAISDRQGNQPQHF
TRBJ2-4	TRBV29-1	NA	CSGRDGENNIQYF
TRBJ2-7	TRBV6-5	once	CASNTASRVYEQYF
TRBJ2-5	TRBV2	NA	CASTPPRTGPQETQYF
TRBJ2-5	TRBV5-1	NA	CASSSGAAGETQYF
TRBJ2-1	TRBV5-1	NA	CASSLERSYNEQFF
TRBJ2-1	TRBV7-8	NA	CASSLAQSGNEQFF
TRBJ2-1	TRBV9	NA	CASSVGWGGQHNEQFF
TRBJ1-5	TRBV5-6	NA	CASSRGLAGVWAQHF
TRBJ2-7	TRBV2	NA	CASSEPQGGISSYEQYF
TRBJ2-7	TRBV2	NA	CASSGDRGYEQYF
TRBJ2-7	TRBV2	NA	CASSEVGLGYEQYF
TRBJ1-2	TRBV5-4	NA	CASSPEGLEYDGYTF
TRBJ2-1	TRBV5-4	NA	CASHRPGPDNEQFF
TRBJ2-7	TRBV13	NA	CASSKGPYSYEQYF
TRBJ2-6	TRBV19	NA	CASRGDRLSGANVLTF
TRBJ2-1	TRBV5-1	NA	CASSLAGGIYNEQFF
TRBJ1-5	TRBV6-5	NA	CASSYSTRGQPQHF
TRBJ2-1	TRBV10-3	few	CAIKGERGGFYNEQFF
TRBJ2-7	TRBV6-5	NA	CASSYSGGVSYEQYF
TRBJ1-4	TRBV4-2	once	CASSHIWQRDREKLFF
TRBJ1-2	TRBV23-1	NA	CASTQRADGYTF
TRBJ2-1	TRBV5-6	NA	CASSLGLAGTYNEQFF
TRBJ2-1	TRBV10-3	NA	CAIAPEANEQFF
TRBJ2-7	TRBV7-8	NA	CASSQRSGTGTYEQYF